This T cell receptor beta chain was recovered during a study of cytomegalovirus exposure and HLA in healthy donors. This clone was seen a handful of times. Trimming stripped 5 bases from V and 5 bases from J, with 12 bases between. CDR3 length equals 13 residues. The germline gives CDR1 MNHEY, CDR2 SVGAGI. The PCR made use of 60 Vbeta and 13 Jbeta primers. Assay used: immunoSEQ multiplex PCR; TCRdb lists only in-frame clones, some missing. The table includes about 190,000 clones, 65% to 85% detected once. The sample was PBMCs. The clonotype comes from a young woman in good health and CMV-seronegative. J is TRBJ1-1 and V is TRBV6-5, with D perhaps matching TRBD1 (5 bases). This chain's CDR3 is CASSAQGGTEAFF. The DNA for the CDR3 is TGTGCCAGCAGTGCCCAGGGAGGGACTGAAGCTTTCTTT.